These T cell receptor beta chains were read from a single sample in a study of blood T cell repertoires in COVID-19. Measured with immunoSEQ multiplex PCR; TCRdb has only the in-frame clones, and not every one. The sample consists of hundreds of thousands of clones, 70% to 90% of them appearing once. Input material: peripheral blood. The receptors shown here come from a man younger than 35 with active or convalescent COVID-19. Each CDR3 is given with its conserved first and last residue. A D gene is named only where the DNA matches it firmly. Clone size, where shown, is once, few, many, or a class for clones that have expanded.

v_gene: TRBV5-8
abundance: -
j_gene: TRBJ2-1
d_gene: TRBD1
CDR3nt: TGTGCCAGCGGCGTGGGGCAGGGGGCCAATGAGCAGTTCTTC
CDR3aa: CASGVGQGANEQFF

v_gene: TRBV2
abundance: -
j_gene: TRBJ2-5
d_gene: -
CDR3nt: TGTGCCAGCAGAGACGGACACTACCAAGAGACCCAGTACTTC
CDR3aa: CASRDGHYQETQYF

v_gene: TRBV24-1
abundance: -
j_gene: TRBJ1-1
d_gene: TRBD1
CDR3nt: TGTGCCACCAGTGCCACACAGGGGGGTCCGGCTGAAGCTTTCTTT
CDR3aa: CATSATQGGPAEAFF

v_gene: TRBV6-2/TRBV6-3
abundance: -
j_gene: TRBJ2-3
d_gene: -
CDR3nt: TGTGCCAGCAGTTCCCCTCTGGACAGCTTAAGCACAGATACGCAGTATTTT
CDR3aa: CASSSPLDSLSTDTQYF

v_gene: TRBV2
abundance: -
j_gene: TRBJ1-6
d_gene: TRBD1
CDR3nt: TGTGCCAGCAGTTTCGGACAGGGGGGGACCTATTCACCCCTCCACTTT
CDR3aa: CASSFGQGGTYSPLHF

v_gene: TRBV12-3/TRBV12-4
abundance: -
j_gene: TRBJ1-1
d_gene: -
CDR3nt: TGTGCCAGCAGTTTTGAGGGTCTCACTGAAGCTTTCTTT
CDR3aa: CASSFEGLTEAFF

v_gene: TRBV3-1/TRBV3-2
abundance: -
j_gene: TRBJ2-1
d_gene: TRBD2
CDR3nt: TGTGCCAGCAGTCTGGCGGGAGGGGTCGATGAGCAGTTCTTC
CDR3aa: CASSLAGGVDEQFF

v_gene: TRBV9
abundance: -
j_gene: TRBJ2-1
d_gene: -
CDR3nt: TGTGCCAGCAGCGACCGGGACATAAGGGGTGATGAGCAGTTCTTC
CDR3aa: CASSDRDIRGDEQFF

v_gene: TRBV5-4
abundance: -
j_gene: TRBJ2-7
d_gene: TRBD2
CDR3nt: TGTGCCAGCAGCTTTGGGGGGGTATCCTACGAGCAGTACTTC
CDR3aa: CASSFGGVSYEQYF

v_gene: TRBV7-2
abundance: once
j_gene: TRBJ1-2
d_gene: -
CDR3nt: TGTGCCAGCAGCTTAGCAACAGCGGGGGGCTACACCTTC
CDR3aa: CASSLATAGGYTF

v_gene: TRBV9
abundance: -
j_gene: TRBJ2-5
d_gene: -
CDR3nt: TGTGCCAGCAGCGTAGGGGCGGGGGCGGCGGAGACCCAGTACTTC
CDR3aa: CASSVGAGAAETQYF

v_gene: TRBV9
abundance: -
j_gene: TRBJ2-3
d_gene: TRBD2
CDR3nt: TGTGCCAGCAGAGCGGGGGGGACAGATACGCAGTATTTT
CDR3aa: CASRAGGTDTQYF

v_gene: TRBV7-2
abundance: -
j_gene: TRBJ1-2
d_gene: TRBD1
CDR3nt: TGTGCCAGCAGCGACGGGACAGGGGGCATCTATGGCTACACCTTC
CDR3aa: CASSDGTGGIYGYTF

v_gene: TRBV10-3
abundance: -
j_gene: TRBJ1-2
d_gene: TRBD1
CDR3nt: TGTGCCATCGGGGGGCCGGGACAGACCCCAAACTATGGCTACACCTTC
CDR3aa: CAIGGPGQTPNYGYTF

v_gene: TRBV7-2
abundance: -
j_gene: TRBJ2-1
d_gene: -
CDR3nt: TGTGCCAGCAGCCCATCACGGGTGACTAGTAGGAATGAGCAGTTCTTC
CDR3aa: CASSPSRVTSRNEQFF